This T cell receptor beta chain originates from a study of blood T cell repertoires in COVID-19. Turning to the study itself: COVID-19 samples, acute and convalescent, were from the United States, Italy and Spain.

Trimming cost V 1 base and J 5 bases; bases outside gene matches: 9. The CDR3 extends over 16 amino acids. Germline V lookup: CDR1 SGHVS, CDR2 FQNEAQ. Under the authors' procedure: Amplification of reference gene primers provided the estimated nucleated cell counts. Produced via immunoSEQ multiplex PCR; TCRdb's table is partial and in-frame only. Clone size and the V and J calls come from that table; the DNA yielded D and trimming. Of approximately 350,000 clones in the sample, around 90% are singletons; the top ten hold 2.5% to 3.5%. The chain has TRBV7-8 and TRBJ2-5; 8 nucleotides match TRBD1. The sample comprised peripheral blood. The clonotype comes from a woman aged 25 to 39 with COVID-19, enrolled during active disease. In DNA, the CDR3 is TGTGCCAGCAGCTTAGGGGGGACAGGTCGGAGGGAGACCCAGTACTTC. Translation gives CASSLGGTGRRETQYF.